These 22 T cell receptor beta chains came from one sample sequenced in a study of blood T cells in healthy people across ages. Next came a second PCR, run for about 7 to 12 cycles, which used a sample-barcoded 5' primer along with a J-beta primer mix. In TCRdb, the 5' RACE reads were re-called with MiXCR into one record per CDR3 protein. The repertoire consists of some 760,000 distinct CDR3 sequences, with 20% to 25% occurring once and the leading ten covering 8% to 10%. These data were also filed under a second study, of T cells of mothers and their children.

Sequencing was performed on blood. The origin of the receptors is a boy younger than 18 in good health.

This clonotype was recorded a few times. The chain couples TRBV29-1 to TRBJ2-1, with 9 bases that match TRBD2. V was pared by 3 bases and J by 10 bases, with 13 bases of the junction left unmatched. This CDR3 region has 15 residues. Germline assignment: CDR1 SQVTM and CDR2 ANQGSEA. Here the CDR3 DNA reads TGCAGCGTTGAGTCGAAGGCGGGGGGGCCGAAGGAGCAGTTCTTC. Amino acids: CSVESKAGGPKEQFF.

Only a few counts were recorded for this clonotype. A read error may produce the germline difference seen at one junction end. This sequence joins TRBV7-2 and TRBJ2-5, with 8 bases aligning to TRBD1. Germline V gives CDR1 SGHTA, CDR2 FQGNSA. The CDR3 is 15 residues long. The CDR3 bases are TGTGCCGGCAGCTTTGGCGGGACAGGACAAGAGACCCAGTACTTC. Translating it yields CAGSFGGTGQETQYF.

This clonotype showed up just a few times. The chain carries TRBV7-2 and TRBJ2-4, with TRBD2 matching 14 bases. This CDR3 region has 21 residues. Germline values: CDR1 SGHTA, CDR2 FQGNSA. After removal of 2 bases from V and 1 base from J, the junction contained 13 bases not matched to a gene. Here the CDR3 reads CASSLLYWGLAGESAKNIQYF. DNA of the CDR3: TGTGCCAGCAGCTTACTCTACTGGGGACTAGCGGGAGAGAGTGCCAAAAACATTCAGTACTTC.

V is TRBV4-3 and J is TRBJ1-2; D may be TRBD1 (6 bases). V was clipped by 0 bases and J by 5 bases, with 22 bases between them. This CDR3 is built from 18 residues. Germline-derived CDR1 and CDR2 are LGHNA and YSLEER. CDR3 bases: TGCGCCAGCAGCCAAGAAGGAGGACAGCTACTAAATTCTTATGGCTACACCTTC. It codes for CASSQEGGQLLNSYGYTF.

This clonotype was counted a few times. This CDR3 is CASSGLAPTGELFF. DNA of the CDR3: TGTGCCAGCAGCGGACTAGCCCCCACCGGGGAGCTGTTTTTT. The chain employs TRBV9 and TRBJ2-2; 7 bases align to TRBD2. The CDR3 consists of 14 residues. Germline V CDR1 and CDR2: SGDLS, YYNGEE. V was clipped by 3 bases and J by 4 bases; unmatched bases: 3.

This sequence joins TRBV20-1 and TRBJ1-1, with 7 bases aligning to TRBD1. V gave up 5 bases and J gave up 2 bases; unmatched junction bases: 14. Germline V gives CDR1 DFQATT, CDR2 SNEGSKA (reference sequence). This CDR3 has 16 residues. The CDR3 bases are TGCAGTGCTGGGATTGGAATGGACAGGAAAAACACTGAAGCTTTCTTT. Its translation is CSAGIGMDRKNTEAFF.

The chain joins TRBV7-9 to TRBJ2-1; no clear D. Germline V lookup: CDR1 SEHNR, CDR2 FQNEAQ (reference sequence). The CDR3 runs 15 residues. Trimming pared 9 bases from V and 4 bases from J, leaving 19 bases between. This CDR3 is CASCPIQRGYNEQFF. CDR3 coding DNA: TGTGCCAGTTGCCCCATCCAGCGCGGATACAATGAGCAGTTCTTC.

This clonotype has just a few counts. The J gene is TRBJ2-5, the V gene TRBV7-9; D is possibly TRBD2 (5 bases). Trimming removed 5 bases at V and 4 bases at J, with 11 bases between. From germline, CDR1 is SEHNR and CDR2 FQNEAQ (reference sequence). The CDR3 consists of 13 residues. The CDR3 sequence: CASSTSIRETQYF. The DNA for the CDR3 is TGTGCCAGCAGCACTAGTATCCGAGAGACCCAGTACTTC.

This clonotype was observed a handful of times. The chain recombines TRBV4-3 with TRBJ1-2; D is undetermined. V was clipped by 1 base and J by 1 base, with 7 bases between them. The germline V gene has CDR1 LGHNA and CDR2 YSLEER. The CDR3 is 14 amino acids. This chain's CDR3 is CASSQARSNYGYTF. In nucleotides, the CDR3 is TGCGCCAGCAGCCAAGCTAGGAGTAACTATGGCTACACCTTC.

CDR3 bases: TGTGCCACCAGCTCGAGACAGGGGGTTGAGACCCAGTACTTC. It encodes CATSSRQGVETQYF. The rearrangement links TRBV15 to TRBJ2-5; TRBD1 matches 9 bases. V lost 5 bases and J lost 5; bases outside the gene matches: 6. The CDR3 runs to 14 residues. In germline, CDR1 is LNHNV, CDR2 YYDKDF (reference sequence).

This clonotype was recorded a few times. The genes are TRBV4-3 and TRBJ2-7, with a tentative D call TRBD1 (5 bases). The ends were cut back, 0 bases at V and 3 bases at J, with 15 bases in the middle. Germline CDR1 and CDR2: LGHNA and YSLEER. The CDR3 totals 16 residues. In DNA, the CDR3 is TGCGCCAGCAGCCAAGATAGCACAGGAACCTTCTACGAGCAGTACTTC. Translating it yields CASSQDSTGTFYEQYF.

This clonotype has only a few counts. V and J are TRBV12-3 or TRBV12-4 and TRBJ2-7, with D unclear. V was shortened by 2 bases and J by 4 bases, with 9 bases between the two germline ends. The CDR3 totals 13 residues. This chain's CDR3 is CASSLKGTYEQYF. The CDR3 nucleotides are TGTGCCAGCAGTTTAAAGGGAACATACGAGCAGTACTTC.

This clonotype was recorded a few times. This chain joins TRBV28 and TRBJ2-2, with TRBD1 matching over 8 bases. Trimming cost V 8 bases and J 5 bases; bases outside gene matches: 7. Germline V gene data show CDR1 as MDHEN and CDR2 as SYDVKM. CDR3 length equals 14 residues. In nucleotides, the CDR3 is TGTGCCAGCCTGGCAGGGGGCAAAACCGGGGAGCTGTTTTTT. It yields the protein CASLAGGKTGELFF.

The chain recombines TRBV20-1 with TRBJ2-1; D gene ambiguous. The CDR3 is 14 residues long. In germline, CDR1 is DFQATT, CDR2 SNEGSKA (reference sequence). Between the trimmed V and J ends, which lost 2 bases and 0 bases, there was a span of 8 bases. The CDR3 reads CSARRGTSYNEQFF. The CDR3 coding sequence is TGCAGTGCTAGAAGAGGTACCTCCTACAATGAGCAGTTCTTC.

This clonotype came up a few times. The V call is TRBV27, the J call TRBJ2-5; D might be TRBD2 (7 bases). The last part of the DNA fits TRBJ2-1 better; the J call may be wrong. The CDR3 is made up of 15 amino acids. In germline, CDR1 is MNHEY, CDR2 SMNVEV (reference sequence). The CDR3 DNA is TGTGCCAGCAGTACGGGCGGGGGCGCGTACAATGAGCAGTTCTTC. This encodes CASSTGGGAYNEQFF.

This clonotype occurred a few times. The gene calls are TRBV24-1 and TRBJ2-7; D unclear. The CDR3 loop spans 11 amino acids. V dropped 2 bases and J dropped 4 bases, with 2 bases sitting between them. The germline CDR1 and CDR2 sequences are KGHDR and SFDVKD. The CDR3 is CATSDWYEQYF. The CDR3 nucleotides are TGTGCCACCAGTGATTGGTACGAGCAGTACTTC.

This rearrangement joins TRBV7-9 to TRBJ2-3; 8 bases are shared with TRBD2. V shed 1 base and J 2 bases; nucleotides not matched to a gene: 5. The V gene's germline CDR1 is SEHNR and CDR2 FQNEAQ (reference sequence). CDR3 length: 16 amino acids. CDR3 loop: CASSLGTSRNTDTQYF. In DNA form, the CDR3 reads TGTGCCAGCAGCTTAGGGACTAGCCGAAACACAGATACGCAGTATTTT. The full variable domain, rest sourced from reference TRBV7-9 and TRBJ2-3, is DTGVSQNPRHKITKRGQNVTFRCDPISEHNRLYWYRQTLGQGPEFLTYFQNEAQLEKSRLLSDRFSAERPKGSFSTLEIQRTEQGDSAMYLCASSLGTSRNTDTQYFGPGTRLTVL.

This clonotype has a handful of counts. This sequence joins TRBV4-3 and TRBJ1-2; unclear D gene. Germline-derived CDR1 and CDR2 are LGHNA and YSLEER. CDR3 size: 14 residues. The V and J ends lost 1 base and 7 bases respectively, with 13 bases between them. For the CDR3, the DNA is TGCGCCAGCAGCCAAGGACGGCCTCCCCCTGGCTACACCTTC. Protein: CASSQGRPPPGYTF.

This clonotype has more than one count but fewer than ten. The V call is TRBV7-9, the J call TRBJ2-3; either TRBD1 or TRBD2 may fit D (5 bases each). From germline, CDR1 is SEHNR and CDR2 FQNEAQ (reference sequence). Trimming took 6 bases from V and 2 from J, leaving 9 bases between them. This CDR3 contains 13 residues. CDR3 nucleotides: TGTGCCAGCAGTGGGGACGTCACAGATACGCAGTATTTT. It is translated as CASSGDVTDTQYF. Complete variable domain (other parts from reference TRBV7-9 and TRBJ2-3): DTGVSQNPRHKITKRGQNVTFRCDPISEHNRLYWYRQTLGQGPEFLTYFQNEAQLEKSRLLSDRFSAERPKGSFSTLEIQRTEQGDSAMYLCASSGDVTDTQYFGPGTRLTVL.

This clonotype showed up just a few times. CDR3 amino acids: CASSEGGLPYEQYF. DNA of the CDR3: TGTGCCAGCAGCGAAGGGGGACTCCCGTACGAGCAGTACTTC. The V call is TRBV7-8, the J call TRBJ2-7; TRBD1 or TRBD2 may be the D gene (6 bases each). Germline-derived CDR1 and CDR2 are SGHVS and FQNEAQ. There are 14 residues in the CDR3. Trimming left V 5 bases short and J 4 bases short, with 15 bases between.

This clonotype has a single count. The V and J genes are TRBV19 and TRBJ2-5; D is undetermined. The J call may be wrong; the DNA end is better matched by TRBJ2-1. The CDR3 runs 15 residues. CDR1 is LNHDA, CDR2 SQIVND, per germline (reference sequence). CDR3 in amino acids: CASSTLGASINEQFF. The CDR3 bases are TGTGCCAGTAGTACCCTGGGCGCCAGTATAAATGAGCAGTTCTTC.

This chain uses TRBV27 with TRBJ1-1; the D is unclear. The CDR3 spans 15 residues. Germline V CDR1 and CDR2: MNHEY, SMNVEV (reference sequence). Trimming took 0 bases from V and 2 from J, leaving 10 bases between them. The CDR3 protein is CASSLSLGANTEAFF. Written as DNA, the CDR3 is TGTGCCAGCAGTTTATCGCTGGGAGCAAACACTGAAGCTTTCTTT.